This TCR beta chain comes out of a study of blood T cell repertoires in COVID-19. Study-level information: Researchers got acute and convalescent COVID-19 samples from the United States, Italy and Spain. In each case, the material was cDNA or gDNA derived from T cells, B-cell-depleted T cells, or PBMCs.

Trimming left V 0 bases short and J 5 bases short, with 14 bases between. The CDR3 is 15 residues long. Germline V CDR1 and CDR2: SGHNT, YYREEE (reference sequence). This clone occurred once. Some clones are missing from TCRdb's copy, which holds only in-frame ones; the method was immunoSEQ multiplex PCR. The top ten hold roughly 9.9% of the sample, which has 300,000 to 400,000 clones, roughly 90% seen once. The sequencing sample was made of peripheral blood. V gene TRBV5-4 combines with J gene TRBJ1-1; D is uncertain. This clonotype was obtained from a man younger than 45 with COVID-19, enrolled during active disease. CDR3 nucleotides: TGTGCCAGCAGCTTGGGTAGCGGCTGGGGAACTGAAGCTTTCTTT. This gives the protein CASSLGSGWGTEAFF. Combining the CDR3 with reference TRBV5-4 and TRBJ1-1 gives the whole variable domain ETGVTQSPTHLIKTRGQQVTLRCSSQSGHNTVSWYQQALGQGPQFIFQYYREEENGRGNFPPRFSGLQFPNYSSELNVNALELDDSALYLCASSLGSGWGTEAFFGQGTRLTVV.